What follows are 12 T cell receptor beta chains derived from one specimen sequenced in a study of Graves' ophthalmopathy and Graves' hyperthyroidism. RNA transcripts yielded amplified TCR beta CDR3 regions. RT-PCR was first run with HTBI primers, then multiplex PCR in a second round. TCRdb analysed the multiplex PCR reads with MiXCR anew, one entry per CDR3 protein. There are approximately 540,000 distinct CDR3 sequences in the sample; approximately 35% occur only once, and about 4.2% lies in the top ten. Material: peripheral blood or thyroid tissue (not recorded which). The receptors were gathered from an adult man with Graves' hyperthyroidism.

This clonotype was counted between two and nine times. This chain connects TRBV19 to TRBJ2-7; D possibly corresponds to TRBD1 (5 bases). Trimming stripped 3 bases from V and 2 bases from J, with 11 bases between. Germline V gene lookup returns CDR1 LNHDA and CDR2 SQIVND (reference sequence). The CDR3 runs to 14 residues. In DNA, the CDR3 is TGTGCCAGTAGTATTCCAGGGATCGCCTACGAGCAGTACTTC. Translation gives CASSIPGIAYEQYF.

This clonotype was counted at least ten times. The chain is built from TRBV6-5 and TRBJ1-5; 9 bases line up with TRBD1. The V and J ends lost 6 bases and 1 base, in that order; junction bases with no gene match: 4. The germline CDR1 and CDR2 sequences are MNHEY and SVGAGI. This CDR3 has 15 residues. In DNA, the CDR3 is TGTGCCAGCAGACAGGGACAGGGAAGCAATCAGCCCCAGCATTTT. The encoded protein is CASRQGQGSNQPQHF.

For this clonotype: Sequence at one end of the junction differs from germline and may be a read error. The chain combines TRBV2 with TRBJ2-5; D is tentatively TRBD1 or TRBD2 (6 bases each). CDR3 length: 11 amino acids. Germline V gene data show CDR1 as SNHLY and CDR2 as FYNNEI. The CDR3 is CASTRGGTLYF. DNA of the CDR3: TGTGCCAGCACTCGAGGGGGGACCCTGTACTTC.

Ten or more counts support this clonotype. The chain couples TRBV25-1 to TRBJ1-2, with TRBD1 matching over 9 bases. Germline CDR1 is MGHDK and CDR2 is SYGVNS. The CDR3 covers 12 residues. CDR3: CATTGGLYGYTF. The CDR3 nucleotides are TGTGCTACTACAGGGGGCCTCTATGGCTACACCTTC.

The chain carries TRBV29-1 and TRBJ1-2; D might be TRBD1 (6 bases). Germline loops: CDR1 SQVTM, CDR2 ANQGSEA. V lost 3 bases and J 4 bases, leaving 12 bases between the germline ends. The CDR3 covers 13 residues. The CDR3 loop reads CSVEVGGSYGYTF. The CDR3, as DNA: TGCAGCGTTGAGGTGGGGGGCTCCTATGGCTACACCTTC.

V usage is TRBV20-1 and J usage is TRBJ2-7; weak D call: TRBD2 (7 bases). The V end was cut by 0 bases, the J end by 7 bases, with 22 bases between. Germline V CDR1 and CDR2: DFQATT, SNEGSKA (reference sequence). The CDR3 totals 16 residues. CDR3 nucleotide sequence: TGCAGTGCTAGAGATGGTGCGGGGGCCAGCACCGGGGAGCAGTACTTC. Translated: CSARDGAGASTGEQYF.

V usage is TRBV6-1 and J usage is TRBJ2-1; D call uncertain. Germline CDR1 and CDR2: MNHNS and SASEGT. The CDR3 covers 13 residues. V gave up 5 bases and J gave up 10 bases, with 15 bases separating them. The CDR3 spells CASSYSAQWEQFF. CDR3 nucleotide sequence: TGTGCCAGCAGTTACTCGGCCCAGTGGGAGCAGTTCTTC.

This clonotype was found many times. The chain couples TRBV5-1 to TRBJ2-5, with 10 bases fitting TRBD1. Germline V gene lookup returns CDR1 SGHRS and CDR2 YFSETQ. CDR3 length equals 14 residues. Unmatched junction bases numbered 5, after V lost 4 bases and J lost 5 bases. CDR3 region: CASSRLGQGETQYF. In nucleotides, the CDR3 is TGCGCCAGCAGCCGCTTGGGACAGGGGGAGACCCAGTACTTC.

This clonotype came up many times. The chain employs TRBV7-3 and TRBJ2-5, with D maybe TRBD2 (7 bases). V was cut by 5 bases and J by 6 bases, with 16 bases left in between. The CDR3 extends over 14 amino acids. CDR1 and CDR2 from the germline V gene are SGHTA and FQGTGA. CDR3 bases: TGTGCCAGCAGCCCTACTCGGGGGGCTCAGACCCAGTACTTC. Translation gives CASSPTRGAQTQYF.

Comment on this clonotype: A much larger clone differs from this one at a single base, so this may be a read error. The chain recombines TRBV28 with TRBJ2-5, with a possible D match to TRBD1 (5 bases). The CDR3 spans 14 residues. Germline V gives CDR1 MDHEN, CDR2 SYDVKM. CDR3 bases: TGTGCCAGCAGTCTCAACAGGTACCAAAAGACCCAGTACTTC. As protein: CASSLNRYQKTQYF.

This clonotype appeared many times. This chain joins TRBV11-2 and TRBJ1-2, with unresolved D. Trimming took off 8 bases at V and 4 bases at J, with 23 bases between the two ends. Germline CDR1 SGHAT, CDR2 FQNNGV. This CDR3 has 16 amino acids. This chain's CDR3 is CASVSLRGSDPYGYTF. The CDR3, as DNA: TGTGCCAGCGTGTCCCTGAGAGGGTCCGACCCCTATGGCTACACCTTC.

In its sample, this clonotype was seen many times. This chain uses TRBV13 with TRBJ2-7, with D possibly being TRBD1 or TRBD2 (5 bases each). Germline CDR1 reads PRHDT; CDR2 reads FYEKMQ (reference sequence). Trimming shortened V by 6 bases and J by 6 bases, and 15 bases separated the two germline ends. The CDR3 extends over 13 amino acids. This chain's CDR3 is CASSRGVATEQYF. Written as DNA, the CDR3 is TGTGCCAGCAGTCGAGGGGTGGCAACCGAGCAGTACTTC. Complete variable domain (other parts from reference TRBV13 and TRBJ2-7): AAGVIQSPRHLIKEKRETATLKCYPIPRHDTVYWYQQGPGQDPQFLISFYEKMQSDKGSIPDRFSAQQFSDYHSELNMSSLELGDSALYFCASSRGVATEQYFGPGTRLTVT.